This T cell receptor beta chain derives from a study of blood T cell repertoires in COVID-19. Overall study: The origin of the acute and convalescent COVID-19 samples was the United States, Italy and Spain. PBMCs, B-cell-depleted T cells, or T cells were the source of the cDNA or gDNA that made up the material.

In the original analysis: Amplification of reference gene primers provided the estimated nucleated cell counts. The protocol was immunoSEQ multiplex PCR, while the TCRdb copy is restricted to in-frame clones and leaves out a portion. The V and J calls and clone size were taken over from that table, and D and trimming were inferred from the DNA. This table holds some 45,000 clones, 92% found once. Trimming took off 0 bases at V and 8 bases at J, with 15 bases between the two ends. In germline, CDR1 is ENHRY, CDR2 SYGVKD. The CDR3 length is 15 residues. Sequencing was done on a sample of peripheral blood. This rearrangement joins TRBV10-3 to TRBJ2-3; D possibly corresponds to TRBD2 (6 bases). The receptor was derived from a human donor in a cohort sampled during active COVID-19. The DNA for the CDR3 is TGTGCCATCAGTGAGTCGGGCGGGGTCGAGGGTACGCAGTATTTT. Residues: CAISESGGVEGTQYF.